This is a list of T cell receptor beta chains from one sample in a study of post-analysis software for immune sequencing data. TCRdb re-derived calls from the PCR reads in MiXCR, one entry per CDR3 protein. The repertoire includes 650,000 to 850,000 distinct CDR3 sequences, 46% of them detected once, and roughly 4.9% sits in the top ten. Sequencing was carried out using blood. All receptors come from a girl aged 5-17 years with multiple sclerosis. Both conserved end residues are part of each CDR3. D genes are given only for firm matches. Clone size is not always given. Where it is, it says once, few, many or a class for expanded clones.

TRBJ2-1 . TRBV5-1 TRBD1 CASSWTGGEQFF TGCGCCAGCAGCTGGACAGGGGGTGAGCAGTTCTTC
TRBJ2-7 . TRBV6-2/TRBV6-3 TRBD2 CAGSYLLLGLAASSYEQYF TGTGCCGGCAGTTACCTATTATTGGGACTAGCAGCGAGCTCCTACGAGCAGTACTTC
TRBJ2-4 few TRBV10-3 . CAISERGTGTQNIQYF TGTGCCATCAGTGAGAGGGGGACTGGAACCCAAAACATTCAGTACTTC
TRBJ2-7 . TRBV13 TRBD2 CASSLYSGSHEQYF TGTGCCAGCAGCTTGTATAGCGGGAGCCACGAGCAGTACTTC
TRBJ1-5 . TRBV5-1 TRBD1 CASSQYRQGSNQPQHF TGCGCCAGCAGCCAATACCGACAGGGTAGCAATCAGCCCCAGCATTTT
TRBJ2-1 few TRBV27 TRBD2 CASSWILGASGSSPNEQFF TGTGCCAGCAGTTGGATTTTGGGGGCTAGCGGGAGTAGCCCCAATGAGCAGTTCTTC
TRBJ1-5 few TRBV28 . CASSLGRGPPYGQPQHF TGTGCCAGCAGTTTGGGCAGGGGTCCCCCTTATGGGCAGCCCCAGCATTTT
TRBJ1-1 . TRBV4-3 . CASSQDDLTEAFF TGCGCCAGCAGCCAAGATGACTTAACTGAAGCTTTCTTT
TRBJ2-7 . TRBV6-5 . CASRQSGDSAYEQYF TGTGCCAGCAGACAATCCGGCGACAGCGCCTACGAGCAGTACTTC
TRBJ2-7 few TRBV20-1 . CSAGVNRANYEQYF TGCAGTGCTGGGGTAAACCGGGCGAACTACGAGCAGTACTTC
TRBJ2-7 few TRBV27 . CASSFQQGYEQYF TGTGCCAGCAGTTTCCAGCAGGGGTACGAGCAGTACTTC
TRBJ2-1 once TRBV6-2/TRBV6-3 TRBD1 CASSPNRGNEQFF TGTGCCAGCAGCCCTAACAGGGGCAATGAGCAGTTCTTC
TRBJ2-5 . TRBV29-1 TRBD1 CSVDLGDSQETRYF TGCAGCGTTGACCTGGGGGACAGCCAAGAGACCCGGTACTTC
TRBJ2-1 . TRBV6-5 TRBD1 CASSYSRQGGDEQFF TGTGCCAGCAGTTACTCTCGACAGGGTGGGGATGAGCAGTTCTTC
TRBJ2-1 few TRBV7-8 TRBD2 CASSHPTSGSSYNEQFF TGTGCCAGCAGCCATCCGACTAGCGGGAGCTCCTACAATGAGCAGTTCTTC
TRBJ2-7 . TRBV2 TRBD2 CASSETAVAGGKEQYF TGTGCCAGCAGTGAAACGGCGGTAGCGGGAGGGAAAGAGCAGTACTTC